What follows is one T cell receptor beta chain and its context. This CDR3 comprises 15 residues. Looked up from germline, CDR1 is SGHDT and CDR2 is YYEEEE. V lost 4 bases and J lost 2; bases outside the gene matches: 9. These data are taken from a study of blood T cell repertoires in COVID-19. About the research overall: COVID-19 samples, acute and convalescent, were from the United States, Italy and Spain. PBMCs, B-cell-depleted T cells, or T cells provided the cDNA or gDNA that made up the material.

Generated by immunoSEQ multiplex PCR, the TCRdb table keeps only in-frame clones and is missing some. The sample contains tens of thousands of clones, approximately 81% of which appear only once. V is TRBV5-6 and J is TRBJ2-7, with 7 bases matching TRBD1. The receptor was derived from a woman in her sixties or seventies with acute or convalescent COVID-19. The specimen sequenced was peripheral blood. This CDR3 is CASSRGYRGPYEQYF. In DNA, the CDR3 is TGTGCCAGCAGCCGCGGTTACAGGGGACCCTACGAGCAGTACTTC.